This T cell receptor beta chain was found in a study of beta chain features in type 1 diabetes. General study results and limits: Naive, central memory and Treg TCRB repertoires seemed to resemble each other more closely in patients than they did in healthy donors. The study left unresolved whether HLA type influences TCRB rearrangement.

Between the trimmed V and J ends, which lost 3 bases and 6 bases, there was a span of 10 bases. Germline assignment: CDR1 SGDLS and CDR2 YYNGEE. CDR3 length: 12 residues. cDNA synthesis used the whole RNA isolate, giving expressed TCRB sequences. Only in-frame clones appear in the TCRdb table, and some are missing; sequencing was by immunoSEQ multiplex PCR. The profile shows 600,000 to 650,000 clones, around a sixth of them singletons. Remarks on this clone: Its antigen is as yet unknown.

The sequenced sample consisted of naive CD4+ T cells from blood. The rearrangement links TRBV9 to TRBJ2-7; D is perhaps TRBD1 (5 bases). The clonotype comes from a man between 18 and 35 years old in good health. The CDR3 sequence is CASSAGQGEQYF. CDR3 DNA: TGTGCCAGCAGCGCCGGCCAGGGCGAGCAGTACTTC.